These T cell receptor beta chains were read from a single sample in a study of T-cell memory formation after mild COVID-19. TCRdb re-derived calls from the 5' RACE reads in MiXCR, one entry per CDR3 protein. The sample shows around 300,000 distinct CDR3 sequences, around 13% of them seen only once. The sample comprised PBMCs or a T cell subset sorted from them (not recorded which). The receptor set was obtained from a man aged 18 to 35 who had mild COVID-19 (a few samples of this study predate the infection). Cell type and time point are not known. Each CDR3 is given with its conserved first and last residue. A D gene is named only where the DNA matches it firmly. A row's size may be missing; if present it is once, few, many or a size class.

j_call clone_size v_call d_call cdr3_nt cdr3_aa
TRBJ2-1 many TRBV24-1 TRBD1 TGTGCCACCAGTGATTCCGGGACAGGGACGCACAATGAGCAGTTCTTC CATSDSGTGTHNEQFF
TRBJ2-1 few TRBV5-1 TRBD2 TGCGCCAGCAGCGCGGCGGGGGGATCTGAGCAGTTCTTC CASSAAGGSEQFF
TRBJ2-7 . TRBV5-1 . TGCGCCAGCAGCCCAGACAGGATGGACTACGAGCAGTACTTC CASSPDRMDYEQYF
TRBJ2-5 few TRBV5-1 . TGCGCCAGCAGCTCCATTGGCCTAGGCGGAGAGACCCAGTACTTC CASSSIGLGGETQYF
TRBJ2-1 few TRBV20-1 TRBD2 TGCAGTGCTAGATCGTGGAGCGGGGGCTCCTACAATGAGCAGTTCTTC CSARSWSGGSYNEQFF
TRBJ2-7 . TRBV9 TRBD2 TGTGCCAGCAGCGTGGGACTAGCGGGGGAAAGAGAGCAGTACTTC CASSVGLAGEREQYF
TRBJ1-1 . TRBV7-9 TRBD1 TGTGCCAGCAGCGAAACAGGGGGCCAGAACACTGAAGCTTTCTTT CASSETGGQNTEAFF
TRBJ2-3 many TRBV5-1 TRBD2 TGCGCCAGCAGCTTGGCCCTAGCGGGGGGCCTGGATACGCAGTATTTT CASSLALAGGLDTQYF
TRBJ2-2 . TRBV5-1 . TGCGCCAGCAGCTTGGCCCCCCCGAACACCGGGGAGCTGTTTTTT CASSLAPPNTGELFF
TRBJ1-2 . TRBV11-1 TRBD1 TGTGCCAGCAGCGCCCAGGGGGATCTGGGCTACACCTTC CASSAQGDLGYTF
TRBJ2-7 few TRBV10-3 . TGTGCCATCAGTGAGGGACTGACTTACGAGCAGTACTTC CAISEGLTYEQYF
TRBJ2-7 . TRBV7-9 TRBD2 TGTGCCAGCAGCCCAAGGGGCGGGGGGCTCTCCTACGAGCAGTACTTC CASSPRGGGLSYEQYF
TRBJ2-2 . TRBV7-2 TRBD1 TGTGCCAGCAGCACATACAGGGGGTCGGCCACCGGGGAGCTGTTTTTT CASSTYRGSATGELFF
TRBJ2-7 . TRBV6-2/TRBV6-3 . TGTGCCAGCAGCCTAGGACACCCGGGGGAGCAGTACTTC CASSLGHPGEQYF
TRBJ1-1 . TRBV7-3 . TGTGCCAGCAGCCGAGGGGGACTCACTGAAGCTTTCTTT CASSRGGLTEAFF
TRBJ2-5 many TRBV7-9 . TGTGCCAGCAGCTACGAAGAGACCCAGTACTTC CASSYEETQYF
TRBJ2-3 few TRBV5-1 . TGCGCCAGCAGCTTGGGTCGGTACAGGGAGGGCGATACGCAGTATTTT CASSLGRYREGDTQYF
TRBJ2-2 few TRBV2 . TGTGCCAGCAGACAGGACTGGGCCGGGGAGCTGTTTTTT CASRQDWAGELFF
TRBJ2-1 many TRBV7-3 . TGTGCCAGCAGCCGGGGATCCTACAATGAGCAGTTCTTC CASSRGSYNEQFF
TRBJ2-3 few TRBV4-1 . TGCGCCAGCAGCCAAGAATCGCCGGGAAGGGATACGCAGTATTTT CASSQESPGRDTQYF
TRBJ2-5 once TRBV9 . TGTGCCAGCAGCTCCCGAAGGAGGACAAACCAAGAGACCCAGTACTTC CASSSRRRTNQETQYF
TRBJ2-6 few TRBV29-1 . TGCAGCGTTGGATCGGGGGGGGCCAACGTCCTGACTTTC CSVGSGGANVLTF